This is a list of T cell receptor beta chains from one sample in a study of spatial heterogeneity in lung cancer. TCRdb recomputed calls from the 5' RACE reads with MiXCR, one row per CDR3 protein. The table shows 50,000 to 60,000 distinct CDR3 sequences, with roughly 7.4% occurring only once. This material consisted of PBMCs, taken at follow-up. The receptors originated from a female donor with early-stage non-small cell lung cancer. CDR3s include the opening cysteine and the closing phenylalanine or tryptophan. A D gene is named only where the DNA matches it firmly. Clone sizes are shown as once, few, many or a size class.

TRBV3-1	TRBJ2-1	TRBD2	many	TGTGCCAGCAGCCAATCGGGGGGGCCTTTCAATGAGCAGTTCTTC	CASSQSGGPFNEQFF
TRBV3-1	TRBJ1-6	NA	many	TGTGCCAGCAGCCAGGGGCCAGTGCAGGGGACACCCCTCCACTTT	CASSQGPVQGTPLHF
TRBV11-2	TRBJ2-2	NA	few	TGTGCCAGCAGCTTCACCAACACCGGGGAGCTGTTTTTT	CASSFTNTGELFF
TRBV6-2/TRBV6-3	TRBJ1-1	TRBD1	few	TGTGCCAGCACCTTCACAGGGGCTGAAGCTTTCTTT	CASTFTGAEAFF
TRBV6-5	TRBJ1-1	NA	many	TGTGCCAGCAGTCAGCCAGGCGCTTCCTTTTTGAACACTGAAGCTTTCTTT	CASSQPGASFLNTEAFF
TRBV18	TRBJ1-1	NA	many	TGTGCCAGCTCACCAAGGACGGGGACCTGGGCCCCCAACACTGAAGCTTTCTTT	CASSPRTGTWAPNTEAFF
TRBV7-9	TRBJ1-2	NA	many	TGTGCCAGCAGCACTATACCGCAGTGGAGCTATGGCTACACCTTC	CASSTIPQWSYGYTF
TRBV28	TRBJ2-7	TRBD2	many	TGTGCCAGCAGTCCACTAGCGGGGGGGCCCCACGAGCAGTACTTC	CASSPLAGGPHEQYF
TRBV11-1	TRBJ1-5	NA	few	TGTGCCAGCAGCCGGACAGACAATCAGCCCCAGCATTTT	CASSRTDNQPQHF
TRBV20-1	TRBJ2-6	TRBD2	many	TGCAGTGCTAGTCAGTGGGGCGGGGGCTCTGGGGCCAACGTCCTGACTTTC	CSASQWGGGSGANVLTF